This T cell receptor (beta chain) stems from a study of cytomegalovirus exposure and HLA in healthy donors. Overall study results and limits: One later analysis, an examination of the 120 validation repertoires, found that first-cohort TCR clusters tended to co-occur in them. Investigators reported around 150 TCR beta chains as tied to cytomegalovirus. It was reportedly the case that the classifier diagnosed cytomegalovirus status with high specificity and sensitivity.

About this clone itself: Its antigen is unidentified.

Clones were sequenced by immunoSEQ multiplex PCR, and TCRdb holds only the in-frame ones, with some missing. The sample includes about 110,000 clones, 90% to 97% of them seen just once. Separation from the roughly 680-subject first cohort characterized the 120-subject validation cohort, to which the donors belonged. The CDR3 consists of 15 residues. This chain links TRBV21-1 with TRBJ2-1; TRBD1 is the table's D call and was not checked against the DNA. TRBV21-1 corresponds to a pseudogene. Sequencing was done on a sample of PBMCs. This TCR came from a woman aged 18-30 years in good health and CMV-seronegative. CDR3 DNA sequence: TGTGCCAGCATCCACGGGACAGGGGACTCCAATGAGCAGTTCTTC. This gives the protein CASIHGTGDSNEQFF.